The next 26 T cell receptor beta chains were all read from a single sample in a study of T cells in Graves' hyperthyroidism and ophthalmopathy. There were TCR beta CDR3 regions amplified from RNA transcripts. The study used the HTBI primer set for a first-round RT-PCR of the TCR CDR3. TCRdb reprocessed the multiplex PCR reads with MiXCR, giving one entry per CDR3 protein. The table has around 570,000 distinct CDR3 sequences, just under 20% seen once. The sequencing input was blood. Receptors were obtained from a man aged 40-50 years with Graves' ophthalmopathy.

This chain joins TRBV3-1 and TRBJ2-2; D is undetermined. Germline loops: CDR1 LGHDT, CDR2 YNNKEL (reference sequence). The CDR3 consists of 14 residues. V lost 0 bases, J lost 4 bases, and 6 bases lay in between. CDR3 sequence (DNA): TGTGCCAGCAGCCAAGAAATCTTCACCGGGGAGCTGTTTTTT. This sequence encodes CASSQEIFTGELFF.

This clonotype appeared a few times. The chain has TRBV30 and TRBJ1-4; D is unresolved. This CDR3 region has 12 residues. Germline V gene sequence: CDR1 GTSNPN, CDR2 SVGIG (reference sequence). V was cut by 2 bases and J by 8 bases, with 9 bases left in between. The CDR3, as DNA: TGTGCCTGGAGTCTTGCCTCCGAAAAACTGTTTTTT. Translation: CAWSLASEKLFF.

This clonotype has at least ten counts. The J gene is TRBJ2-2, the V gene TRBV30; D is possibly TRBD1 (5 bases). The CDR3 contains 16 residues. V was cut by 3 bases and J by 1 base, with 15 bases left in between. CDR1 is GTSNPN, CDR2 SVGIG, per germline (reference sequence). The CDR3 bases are TGTGCCTGGAGGGAAGGGCCTACAGGGAACACCGGGGAGCTGTTTTTT. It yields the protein CAWREGPTGNTGELFF.

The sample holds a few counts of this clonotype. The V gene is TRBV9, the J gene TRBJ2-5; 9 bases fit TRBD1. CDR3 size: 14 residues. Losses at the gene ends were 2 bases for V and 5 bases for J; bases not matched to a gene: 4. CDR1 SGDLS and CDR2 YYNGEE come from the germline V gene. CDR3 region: CASSVRDRVETQYF. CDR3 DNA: TGTGCCAGCAGCGTCCGGGACAGGGTTGAGACCCAGTACTTC.

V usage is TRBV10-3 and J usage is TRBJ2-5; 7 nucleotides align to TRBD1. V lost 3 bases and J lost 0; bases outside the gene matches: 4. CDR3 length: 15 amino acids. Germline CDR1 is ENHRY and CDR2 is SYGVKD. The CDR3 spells CAISDGRGNQETQYF. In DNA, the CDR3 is TGTGCCATCAGTGATGGCAGGGGGAACCAAGAGACCCAGTACTTC.

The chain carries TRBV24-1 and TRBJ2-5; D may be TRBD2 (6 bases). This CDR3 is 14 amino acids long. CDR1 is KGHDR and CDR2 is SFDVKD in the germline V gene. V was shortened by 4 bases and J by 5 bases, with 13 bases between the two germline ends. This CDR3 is CATSETGGRETQYF. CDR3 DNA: TGTGCCACCAGTGAAACTGGGGGGAGGGAGACCCAGTACTTC.

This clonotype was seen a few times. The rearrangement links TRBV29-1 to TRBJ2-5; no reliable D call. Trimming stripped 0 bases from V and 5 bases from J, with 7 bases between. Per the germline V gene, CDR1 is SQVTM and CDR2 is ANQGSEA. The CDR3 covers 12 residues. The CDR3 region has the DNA TGCAGCGTTGAAGAGGGCGCGGAGACCCAGTACTTC. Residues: CSVEEGAETQYF. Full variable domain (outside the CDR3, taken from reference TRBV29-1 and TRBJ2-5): SAVISQKPSRDICQRGTSLTIQCQVDSQVTMMFWYRQQPGQSLTLIATANQGSEATYESGFVIDKFPISRPNLTFSTLTVSNMSPEDSSIYLCSVEEGAETQYFGPGTRLLVL.

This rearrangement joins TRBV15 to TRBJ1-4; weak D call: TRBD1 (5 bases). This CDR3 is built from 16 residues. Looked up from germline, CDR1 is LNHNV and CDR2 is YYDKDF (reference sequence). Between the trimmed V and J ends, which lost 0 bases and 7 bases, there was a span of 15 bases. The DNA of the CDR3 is TGTGCCACCAGCAGAGATTCGGGGGGTTTTAGTGAAAAACTGTTTTTT. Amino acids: CATSRDSGGFSEKLFF.

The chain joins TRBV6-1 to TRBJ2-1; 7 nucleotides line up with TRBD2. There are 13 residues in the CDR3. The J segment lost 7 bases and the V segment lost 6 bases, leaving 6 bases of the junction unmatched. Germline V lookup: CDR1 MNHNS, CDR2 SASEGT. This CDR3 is CASRTSRRNEQFF. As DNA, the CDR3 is TGTGCCAGCAGGACTAGCCGCAGGAATGAGCAGTTCTTC.

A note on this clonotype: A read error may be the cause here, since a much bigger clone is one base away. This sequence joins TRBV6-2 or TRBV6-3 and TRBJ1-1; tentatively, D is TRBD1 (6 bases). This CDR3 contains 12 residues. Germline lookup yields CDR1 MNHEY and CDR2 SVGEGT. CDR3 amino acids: CASNQGNAEAFF. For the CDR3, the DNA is TGTGCCAGCAATCAGGGGAACGCTGAAGCTTTCTTT.

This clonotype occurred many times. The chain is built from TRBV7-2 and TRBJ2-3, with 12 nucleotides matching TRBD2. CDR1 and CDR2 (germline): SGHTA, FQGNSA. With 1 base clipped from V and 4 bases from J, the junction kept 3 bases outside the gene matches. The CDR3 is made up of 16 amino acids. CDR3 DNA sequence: TGTGCCAGCAGCTTAGGACTAGCGGGAGAGGCAGATACGCAGTATTTT. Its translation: CASSLGLAGEADTQYF.

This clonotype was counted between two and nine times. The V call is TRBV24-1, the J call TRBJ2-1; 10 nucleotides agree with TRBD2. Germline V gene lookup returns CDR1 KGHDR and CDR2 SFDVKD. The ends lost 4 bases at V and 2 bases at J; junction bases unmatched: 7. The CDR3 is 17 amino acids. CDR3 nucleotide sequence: TGTGCCACCAGTGAGGGTGGAGCGGGAGGGCCCTACAATGAGCAGTTCTTC. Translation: CATSEGGAGGPYNEQFF.

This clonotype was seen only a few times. CDR3 region: CASETDNTEAFF. The CDR3 nucleotides read TGTGCCAGTGAGACAGACAACACTGAAGCTTTCTTT. This chain joins TRBV6-1 and TRBJ1-1; D may be TRBD1 (5 bases). V was pared by 9 bases and J by 2 bases, with 10 bases between. The CDR3 is 12 amino acids. Per the germline V gene, CDR1 is MNHNS and CDR2 is SASEGT.

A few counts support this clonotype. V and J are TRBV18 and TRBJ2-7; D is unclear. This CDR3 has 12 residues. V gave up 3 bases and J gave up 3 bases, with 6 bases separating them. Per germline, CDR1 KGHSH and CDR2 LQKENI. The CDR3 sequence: CASSPFGYEQYF. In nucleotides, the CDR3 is TGTGCCAGCTCACCCTTTGGCTACGAGCAGTACTTC.

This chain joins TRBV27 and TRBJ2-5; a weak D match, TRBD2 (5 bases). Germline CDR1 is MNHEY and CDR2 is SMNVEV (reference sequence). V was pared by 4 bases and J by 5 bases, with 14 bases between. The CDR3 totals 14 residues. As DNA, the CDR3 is TGTGCCAGCAGTTCTGGACTGCTAGTGGAGACCCAGTACTTC. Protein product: CASSSGLLVETQYF.

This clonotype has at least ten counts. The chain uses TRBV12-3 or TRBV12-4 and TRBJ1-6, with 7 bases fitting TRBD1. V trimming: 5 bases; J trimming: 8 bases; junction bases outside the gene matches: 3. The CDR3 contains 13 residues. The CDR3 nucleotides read TGTGCCAGCAGTCACAGGGGTGATTCACCCCTCCACTTT. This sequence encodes CASSHRGDSPLHF.

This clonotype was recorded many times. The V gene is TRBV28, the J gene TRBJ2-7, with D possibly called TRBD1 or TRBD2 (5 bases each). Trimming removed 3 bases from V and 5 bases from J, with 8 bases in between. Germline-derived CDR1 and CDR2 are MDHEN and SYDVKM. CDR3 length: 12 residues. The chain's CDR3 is CASSLRGDEQYF. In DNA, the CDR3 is TGTGCCAGCAGTTTGAGGGGCGACGAGCAGTACTTC.

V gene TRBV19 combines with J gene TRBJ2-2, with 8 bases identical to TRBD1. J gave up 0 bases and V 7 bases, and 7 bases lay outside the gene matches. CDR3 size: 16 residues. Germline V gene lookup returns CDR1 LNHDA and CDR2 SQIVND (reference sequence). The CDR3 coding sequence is TGTGCCAGTACACCTCCGGGACAGGCGAACACCGGGGAGCTGTTTTTT. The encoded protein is CASTPPGQANTGELFF.

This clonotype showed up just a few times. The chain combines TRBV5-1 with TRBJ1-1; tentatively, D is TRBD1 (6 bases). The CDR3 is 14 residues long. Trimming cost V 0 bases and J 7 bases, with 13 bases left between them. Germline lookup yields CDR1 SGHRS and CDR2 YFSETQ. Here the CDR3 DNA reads TGCGCCAGCAGCTTGGCGGAGGGGGGTCGTGAAGCTTTCTTT. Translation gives CASSLAEGGREAFF.

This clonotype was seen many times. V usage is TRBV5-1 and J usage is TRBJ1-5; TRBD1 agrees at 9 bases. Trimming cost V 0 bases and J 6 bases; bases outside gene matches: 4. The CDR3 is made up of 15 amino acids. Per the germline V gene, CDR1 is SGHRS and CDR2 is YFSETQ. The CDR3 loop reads CASSLDGTGTQPQHF. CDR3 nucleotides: TGCGCCAGCAGCTTGGATGGGACAGGGACTCAGCCCCAGCATTTT.

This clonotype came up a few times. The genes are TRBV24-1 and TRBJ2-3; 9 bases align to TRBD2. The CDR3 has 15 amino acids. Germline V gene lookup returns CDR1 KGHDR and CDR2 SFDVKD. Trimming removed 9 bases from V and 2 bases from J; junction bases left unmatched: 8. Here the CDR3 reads CATAQRGADTDTQYF. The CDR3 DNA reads TGTGCCACCGCTCAGCGGGGGGCCGACACAGATACGCAGTATTTT.

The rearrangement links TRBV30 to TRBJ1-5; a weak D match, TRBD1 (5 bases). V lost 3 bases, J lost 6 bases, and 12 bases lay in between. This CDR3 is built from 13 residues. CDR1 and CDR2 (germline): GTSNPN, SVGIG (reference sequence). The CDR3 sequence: CAWSGGEVQPQHF. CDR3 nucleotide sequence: TGTGCCTGGAGCGGGGGGGAGGTTCAGCCCCAGCATTTT.

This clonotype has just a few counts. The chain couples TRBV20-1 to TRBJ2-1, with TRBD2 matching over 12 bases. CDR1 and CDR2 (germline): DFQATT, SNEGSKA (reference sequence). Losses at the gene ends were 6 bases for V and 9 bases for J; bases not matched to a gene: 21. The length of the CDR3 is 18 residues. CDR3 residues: CSADGRTSGIFWGGEQFF. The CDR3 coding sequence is TGCAGTGCCGACGGCCGGACTAGCGGGATTTTTTGGGGGGGTGAGCAGTTCTTC.

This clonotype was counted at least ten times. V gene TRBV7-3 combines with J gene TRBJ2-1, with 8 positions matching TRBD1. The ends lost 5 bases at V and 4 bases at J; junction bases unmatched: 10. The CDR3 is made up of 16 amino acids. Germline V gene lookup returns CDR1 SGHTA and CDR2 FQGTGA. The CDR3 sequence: CASSRGGRGRYNEQFF. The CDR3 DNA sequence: TGTGCCAGCAGCCGCGGAGGCAGGGGGCGTTACAATGAGCAGTTCTTC.

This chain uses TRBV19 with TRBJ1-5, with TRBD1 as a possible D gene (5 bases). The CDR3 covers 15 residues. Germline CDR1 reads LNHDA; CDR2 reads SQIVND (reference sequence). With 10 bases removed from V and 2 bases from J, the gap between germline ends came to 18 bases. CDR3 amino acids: CAIGTGLLGNQPQHF. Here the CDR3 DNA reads TGTGCCATAGGGACCGGACTTTTGGGCAATCAGCCCCAGCATTTT.

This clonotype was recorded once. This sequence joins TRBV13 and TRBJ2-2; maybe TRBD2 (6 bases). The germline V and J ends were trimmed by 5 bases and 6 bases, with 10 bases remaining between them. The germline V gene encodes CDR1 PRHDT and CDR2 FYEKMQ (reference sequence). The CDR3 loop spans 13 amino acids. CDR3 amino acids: CASSQREAGELFF. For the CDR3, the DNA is TGTGCCAGCAGCCAAAGGGAGGCCGGGGAGCTGTTTTTT.